Detailed here is one T cell receptor beta chain. Its specificity is unknown. This entry comes from a study of T-cell reconstitution after alpha-beta-depleted transplantation in children. Trimming stripped 3 bases from V and 11 bases from J, with 25 bases between. There are 15 residues in the CDR3. Germline CDR1 and CDR2: DFQATT and SNEGSKA (reference sequence). Findings and caveats of the study: A year post-transplant, T-cell counts and diversity derived mostly from newly produced T cells. Expanded graft clones numbering several hundred reportedly gave rise to alpha-beta T cells about two months after transplant.

Library preparation (for TCRbeta) was performed with unique molecular identifiers. TCRdb reprocessed the PCR reads via MiXCR and lists one record per CDR3 protein. The sample yields about 500,000 distinct CDR3 sequences, about an eighth seen once. The TCR was taken from a female patient aged 2-9 years who had a stem cell transplant for aplastic anemia, so the T cells may come from the graft donor. The chain carries TRBV20-1 and TRBJ1-1; weak D call: TRBD1 (5 bases). Sequenced here: PBMCs, mostly from graft donor cells, sampled 180 days after TCRalphabeta/CD19-depleted stem cell transplant. CDR3 nucleotides: TGCAGTGCTAGGGGGCTGCAGGGTTTCCTCACCGGTGCTTTCTTT. This codes for CSARGLQGFLTGAFF.